The next 11 T cell receptor beta chains were all read from a single sample in a study of T cells in Graves' hyperthyroidism and ophthalmopathy. Amplification of TCR beta CDR3 regions was performed using RNA transcripts as template. During a first-round RT-PCR of the TCR CDR3, the HTBI primer set was used. MiXCR was run by TCRdb on the multiplex PCR reads, yielding one entry per CDR3 protein. The table has around 300,000 distinct CDR3 sequences, over 11% seen once. The sample consisted of blood. The receptors shown here come from a woman aged 25 to 39 with Graves' hyperthyroidism.

This clonotype was detected once. V is TRBV6-2 or TRBV6-3 and J is TRBJ1-5; 7 bases fit TRBD1. The CDR3 has 15 residues. CDR1 MNHEY and CDR2 SVGEGT come from the germline V gene. The trim removed 4 bases at V and 12 bases at J, leaving 15 bases unmatched. The CDR3 reads CASSSPTGWVWHQHF. CDR3 DNA sequence: TGTGCCAGCAGTTCCCCGACAGGGTGGGTTTGGCACCAGCATTTT.

Ten or more counts support this clonotype. The gene calls are TRBV28 and TRBJ2-7, with D perhaps matching TRBD1 or TRBD2 (5 bases each). CDR3 size: 15 residues. The ends were cut back, 5 bases at V and 4 bases at J, with 18 bases in the middle. In germline, CDR1 is MDHEN, CDR2 SYDVKM. The CDR3 DNA reads TGTGCCAGCAGTGGGGGAAGAGAGGTGTTTTACGAGCAGTACTTC. Translation: CASSGGREVFYEQYF.

This clonotype was picked up a small number of times. Given a much more abundant clone one base away, this may be a read error. This chain connects TRBV2 to TRBJ2-1, with a tentative D call TRBD2 (5 bases). This CDR3 has 16 residues. In germline, CDR1 is SNHLY, CDR2 FYNNEI. Here the CDR3 reads CASSKNRGSSYNEQSF. In DNA form, the CDR3 reads TGTGCCAGCAGCAAAAATCGGGGAAGCTCCTACAATGAGCAGTCCTTC. Filled out from reference TRBV2 and TRBJ2-1, the complete variable domain reads EPEVTQTPSHQVTQMGQEVILRCVPISNHLYFYWYRQILGQKVEFLVSFYNNEISEKSEIFDDQFSVERPDGSNFTLKIRSTKLEDSAMYFCASSKNRGSSYNEQSFGPGTRLTVL.

This clonotype has at least ten counts. The V gene is TRBV28, the J gene TRBJ1-6; weak D call: TRBD1 (5 bases). The CDR3 is made up of 16 amino acids. The germline V gene has CDR1 MDHEN and CDR2 SYDVKM. V dropped 2 bases and J dropped 8 bases, with 16 bases sitting between them. This chain's CDR3 is CASSLGPQGWDSPLHF. The CDR3 nucleotides are TGTGCCAGCAGTTTAGGGCCGCAGGGTTGGGATTCACCCCTCCACTTT.

V usage is TRBV7-2 and J usage is TRBJ1-1, with D possibly matching TRBD1 (5 bases). Germline lookup yields CDR1 SGHTA and CDR2 FQGNSA. The V end lost 3 bases, the J end lost 7 bases, and 12 bases lay between the germline ends. CDR3 length: 13 residues. CDR3 loop: CASSLGGYGEAFF. The CDR3 nucleotides are TGTGCCAGCAGCTTGGGGGGGTACGGTGAAGCTTTCTTT.

A few counts support this clonotype. The genes are TRBV28 and TRBJ2-7; D unclear. Germline CDR1 and CDR2: MDHEN and SYDVKM. The CDR3 is 13 residues long. With 5 bases removed from V and 7 bases from J, the gap between germline ends came to 15 bases. The CDR3 loop is CASSTPSGREQYF. The CDR3 region has the DNA TGTGCCAGCAGTACCCCTTCAGGTCGGGAGCAGTACTTC.

Concerning this clonotype itself: This clone may be a read error of a much larger clone one base away. The chain is built from TRBV19 and TRBJ2-1; 7 nucleotides line up with TRBD1. Germline loops: CDR1 LNHDA, CDR2 SQIVND (reference sequence). The CDR3 is made up of 17 amino acids. The V and J ends lost 4 bases and 0 bases, in that order; junction bases with no gene match: 9. In DNA form, the CDR3 reads TGTGCCAGTAGTACTCTCCTGACAGGGTTCTCCTACAATGAGCAGTTCTTC. This codes for CASSTLLTGFSYNEQFF.

To note about this clonotype: This sequence may be a read error, since a much larger clone differs from it by one base. This CDR3 is missing its conserved last phenylalanine or tryptophan, likely due to a read error. V usage is TRBV3-1 and J usage is TRBJ1-1; D possibly corresponds to TRBD1 (5 bases). The CDR3 runs 13 residues. V lost 7 bases to trimming and J lost 1 base, with 10 bases between them. Germline CDR1 reads LGHDT; CDR2 reads YNNKEL (reference sequence). CDR3 in amino acids: CASMGGWNTEAFC. The CDR3 region has the DNA TGTGCCAGCATGGGGGGGTGGAACACTGAAGCTTTCTGT.

This clonotype was counted many times. V gene TRBV5-1 combines with J gene TRBJ1-2, with 10 bases identical to TRBD1. The CDR3 is 13 residues long. In germline, CDR1 is SGHRS, CDR2 YFSETQ. The V and J ends lost 4 bases and 6 bases, in that order; junction bases with no gene match: 3. The CDR3 DNA reads as TGCGCCAGCAGCCAAGGACAGGGGGATGGCTACACCTTC. The encoded protein is CASSQGQGDGYTF.

This clonotype was seen repeatedly, ten times or more. V gene TRBV12-3 or TRBV12-4 combines with J gene TRBJ1-5; 9 nucleotides match TRBD1. The CDR3 contains 16 residues. The trim removed 5 bases at V and 3 bases at J, leaving 8 bases unmatched. CDR3 amino acids: CASSPPGQGLNQPQHF. The CDR3 DNA follows: TGTGCCAGCAGTCCTCCGGGACAGGGCCTCAATCAGCCCCAGCATTTT.

This clonotype was recorded many times. The J gene is TRBJ1-1, the V gene TRBV11-2; no definite D call. Germline assignment: CDR1 SGHAT and CDR2 FQNNGV. The CDR3 loop spans 13 amino acids. Trimming stripped 5 bases from V and 6 bases from J, with 13 bases between. CDR3 in amino acids: CASSDRTWAEAFF. Written as DNA, the CDR3 is TGTGCCAGCAGCGACCGGACTTGGGCTGAAGCTTTCTTT.